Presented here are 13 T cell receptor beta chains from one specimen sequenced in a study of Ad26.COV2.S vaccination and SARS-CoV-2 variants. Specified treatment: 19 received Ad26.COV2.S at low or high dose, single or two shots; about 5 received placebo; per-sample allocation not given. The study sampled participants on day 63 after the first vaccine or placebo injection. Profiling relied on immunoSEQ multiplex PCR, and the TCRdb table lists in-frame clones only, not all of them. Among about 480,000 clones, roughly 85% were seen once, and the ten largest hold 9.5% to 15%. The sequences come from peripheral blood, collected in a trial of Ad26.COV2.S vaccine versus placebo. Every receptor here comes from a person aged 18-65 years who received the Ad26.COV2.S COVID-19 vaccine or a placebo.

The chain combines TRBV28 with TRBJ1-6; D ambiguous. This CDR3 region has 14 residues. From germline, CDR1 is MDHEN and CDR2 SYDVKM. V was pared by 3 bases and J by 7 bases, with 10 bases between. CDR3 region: CASSFRSPNSPLHF. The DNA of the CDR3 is TGTGCCAGCAGTTTCAGGTCGCCAAATTCACCCCTCCACTTT.

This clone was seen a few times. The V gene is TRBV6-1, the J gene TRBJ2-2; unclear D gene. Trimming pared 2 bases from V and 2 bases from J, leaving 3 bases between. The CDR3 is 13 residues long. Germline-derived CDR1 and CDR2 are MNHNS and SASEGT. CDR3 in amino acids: CASSEHNTGELFF. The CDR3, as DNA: TGTGCCAGCAGTGAACATAACACCGGGGAGCTGTTTTTT.

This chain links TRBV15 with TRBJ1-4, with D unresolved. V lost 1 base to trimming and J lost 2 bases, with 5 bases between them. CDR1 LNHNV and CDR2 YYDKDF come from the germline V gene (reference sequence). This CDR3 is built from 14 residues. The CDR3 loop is CATSRGVTNEKLFF. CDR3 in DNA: TGTGCCACCAGCAGAGGAGTTACTAATGAAAAACTGTTTTTT.

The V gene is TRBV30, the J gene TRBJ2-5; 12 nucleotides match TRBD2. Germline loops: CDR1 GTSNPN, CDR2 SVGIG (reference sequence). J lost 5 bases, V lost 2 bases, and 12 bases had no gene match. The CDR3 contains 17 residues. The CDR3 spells CAWSRYRLAGAGETQYF. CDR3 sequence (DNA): TGTGCCTGGAGTCGTTACCGACTAGCGGGAGCCGGCGAGACCCAGTACTTC.

For the CDR3, the DNA is TGTGCCAGCAGTTTTGAGGGGGACGGTGAAAAACTGTTTTTT. It yields the protein CASSFEGDGEKLFF. V and J are TRBV28 and TRBJ1-4; D may be TRBD1 (6 bases). The CDR3 sequence is 14 residues long. The V end lost 3 bases, the J end lost 7 bases, and 12 bases lay between the germline ends. Germline CDR1 and CDR2: MDHEN and SYDVKM.

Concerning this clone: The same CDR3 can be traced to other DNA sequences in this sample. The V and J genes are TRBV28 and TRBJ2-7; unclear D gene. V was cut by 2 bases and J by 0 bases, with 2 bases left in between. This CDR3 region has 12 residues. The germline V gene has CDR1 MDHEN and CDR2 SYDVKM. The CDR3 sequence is CASSLISYEQYF. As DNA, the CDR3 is TGTGCCAGCAGTTTAATCTCCTACGAGCAGTACTTC. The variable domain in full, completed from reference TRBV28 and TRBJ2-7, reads DVKVTQSSRYLVKRTGEKVFLECVQDMDHENMFWYRQDPGLGLRLIYFSYDVKMKEKGDIPEGYSVSREKKERFSLILESASTNQTSMYLCASSLISYEQYFGPGTRLTVT.

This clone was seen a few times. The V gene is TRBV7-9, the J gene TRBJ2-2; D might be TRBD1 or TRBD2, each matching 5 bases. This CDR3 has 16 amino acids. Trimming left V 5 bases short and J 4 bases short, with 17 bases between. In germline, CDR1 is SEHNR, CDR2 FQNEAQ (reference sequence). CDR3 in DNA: TGTGCCAGCAGCCCGGGGCTAGGCGTGACCACCGGGGAGCTGTTTTTT. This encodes CASSPGLGVTTGELFF.

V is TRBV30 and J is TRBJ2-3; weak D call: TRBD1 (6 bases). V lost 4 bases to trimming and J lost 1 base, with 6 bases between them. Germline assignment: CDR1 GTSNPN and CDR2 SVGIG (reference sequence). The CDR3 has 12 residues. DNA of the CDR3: TGTGCCTGGACAGGGGGCACAGATACGCAGTATTTT. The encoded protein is CAWTGGTDTQYF.

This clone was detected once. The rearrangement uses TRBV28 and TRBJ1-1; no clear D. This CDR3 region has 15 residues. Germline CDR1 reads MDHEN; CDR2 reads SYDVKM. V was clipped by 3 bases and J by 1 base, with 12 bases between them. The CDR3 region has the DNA TGTGCCAGCAGTTTTGGGAGGAAGACGAACACTGAAGCTTTCTTT. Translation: CASSFGRKTNTEAFF.

The CDR3 DNA is TGTGCCAGCAGTTCCCCGGTTAGGGACAGGGGGCGGGAATCCTACAATGAGCAGTTCTTC. Translating gives CASSSPVRDRGRESYNEQFF. The chain is built from TRBV27 and TRBJ2-1; 12 bases are a match to TRBD1. Germline CDR1 MNHEY, CDR2 SMNVEV (reference sequence). The CDR3 is 20 residues long. The V and J ends lost 4 bases and 1 base, in that order; junction bases with no gene match: 14.

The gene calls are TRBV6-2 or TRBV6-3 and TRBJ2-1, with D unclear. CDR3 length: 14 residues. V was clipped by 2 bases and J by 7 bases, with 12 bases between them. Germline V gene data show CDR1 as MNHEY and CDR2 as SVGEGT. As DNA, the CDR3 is TGTGCCAGCAGTTACGGATATAACGGGAATGAGCAGTTCTTC. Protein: CASSYGYNGNEQFF.

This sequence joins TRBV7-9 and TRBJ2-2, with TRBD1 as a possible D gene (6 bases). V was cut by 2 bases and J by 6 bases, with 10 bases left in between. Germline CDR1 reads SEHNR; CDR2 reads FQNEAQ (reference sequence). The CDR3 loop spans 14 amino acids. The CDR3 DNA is TGTGCCAGCAGCTTATCCGCAGGGGCCGGGGAGCTGTTTTTT. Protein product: CASSLSAGAGELFF.

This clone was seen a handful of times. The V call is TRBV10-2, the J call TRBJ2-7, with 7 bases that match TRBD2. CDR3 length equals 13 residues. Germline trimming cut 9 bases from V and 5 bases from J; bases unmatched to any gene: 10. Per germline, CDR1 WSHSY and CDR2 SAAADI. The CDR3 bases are TGCGCCAGGAGCGGGAACCTGGGGGACGAGCAGTACTTC. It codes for CARSGNLGDEQYF.